This T cell receptor (beta chain) was found in a study of T cell repertoires in cytomegalovirus infection. Per the germline V gene, CDR1 is SGHRS and CDR2 is YFSETQ. Trimming took 1 base from V and 0 from J; bases not matched to a gene: 7. The CDR3 is 17 amino acids. The table lists this clonotype with a few counts. As yet, its antigen is unknown. TCRdb analysed the reads with MiXCR anew, one entry per CDR3 protein. The data hold roughly 230,000 distinct CDR3 sequences, with 15% to 20% observed a single time. General observations from the study: The ex vivo response showed dominance by HLA-C-restricted CMV-specific TCR beta clonotypes.

Specimen: CD8+ T cells from PBMCs. The TCR sequence derives from a human donor in good health (CMV status not recorded). Some clones in this sample may be carry-over from other donors' samples. The chain joins TRBV5-1 to TRBJ1-1, with TRBD1 matching over 9 bases. The CDR3, as DNA: TGCGCCAGCAGCTTGAACCCGGGACAGGGATTGAACACTGAAGCTTTCTTT. Protein sequence: CASSLNPGQGLNTEAFF. The whole variable domain, filled in from reference TRBV5-1 and TRBJ1-1, reads KAGVTQTPRYLIKTRGQQVTLSCSPISGHRSVSWYQQTPGQGLQFLFEYFSETQRNKGNFPGRFSGRQFSNSRSEMNVSTLELGDSALYLCASSLNPGQGLNTEAFFGQGTRLTVV.